This TCR beta chain originates from a study of T cell responses to AZD1222 COVID-19 vaccine. Germline CDR1 is SNHLY and CDR2 is FYNNEI. Trimming took off 8 bases at V and 9 bases at J, with 20 bases between the two ends. The CDR3 is 14 amino acids. Measured with immunoSEQ multiplex PCR; TCRdb has only the in-frame clones, and not every one. This table has 150,000 or so clones, about 90% appearing once. The TCR sequence derives from an adult who received the AZD1222 COVID-19 vaccine. The rearrangement links TRBV2 to TRBJ1-5; D may be TRBD1 (5 bases). This material consisted of peripheral blood, taken 28 days after the second AZD1222 dose. This chain's CDR3 is CASSFSLQGWPQHF. Here the CDR3 DNA reads TGTGCCAGCTCGTTTAGCCTCCAGGGATGGCCCCAGCATTTT. The entire variable domain, with the rest obtained from reference TRBV2 and TRBJ1-5, is as follows: EPEVTQTPSHQVTQMGQEVILRCVPISNHLYFYWYRQILGQKVEFLVSFYNNEISEKSEIFDDQFSVERPDGSNFTLKIRSTKLEDSAMYFCASSFSLQGWPQHFGDGTRLSIL.